Described below is a single T cell receptor (beta chain) sequence and its context. Its antigen remains unknown. Measured with immunoSEQ multiplex PCR; TCRdb has only the in-frame clones, and not every one. This table has some 42,000 clones, more than 70% appearing once. The source of the sample is a study of OX40 agonist ivuxolimab in advanced cancers. As for the study in general: Patients received intravenous ivuxolimab every 2 weeks at 0.01 to 10 mg/kg.

Findings and limits, study-wide: Some nonresponders likewise displayed low normalized T-cell clonal expansion.

The TCR sequence derives from an adult with an advanced solid tumor such as melanoma, head and neck, liver or kidney cancer. The sample in question was CD4+ or CD8+ T cells sorted from blood, obtained in a trial of the OX40 agonist ivuxolimab.

CDR3 DNA: TGTGCCAGCAGCTTGGGACCATCCCCAGATACGCAGTATTTT. This gives the protein CASSLGPSPDTQYF. The genes are TRBV7-7 and TRBJ2-3, with D possibly called TRBD1 or TRBD2 (5 bases each). Germline CDR1 and CDR2: SSHAT and FNYEAQ (reference sequence). Trimming pared 3 bases from V and 4 bases from J, leaving 11 bases between. This CDR3 contains 14 residues. The full variable domain, its missing parts supplied by reference TRBV7-7 and TRBJ2-3, is GAGVSQSPRYKVTKRGQDVTLRCDPISSHATLYWYQQALGQGPEFLTYFNYEAQPDKSGLPSDRFSAERPEGSISTLTIQRTEQRDSAMYRCASSLGPSPDTQYFGPGTRLTVL.